This TCR beta chain was identified in a study of blood T cell repertoires in COVID-19. Study details: From the United States, Italy and Spain came samples of acute and convalescent COVID-19.

Participant-given clinical history determined each cohort assignment. Original data processing: The assay estimated nucleated cells by amplifying reference gene primers. Generated by immunoSEQ multiplex PCR, the TCRdb table keeps only in-frame clones and is missing some. D and trimming come from the DNA, and the V and J calls and clone size come from that table. The data hold about 220,000 clones, with about four fifths observed a single time. This clone has ten or more counts. Losses at the gene ends were 2 bases for V and 4 bases for J; bases not matched to a gene: 4. Germline CDR1 reads MNHEY; CDR2 reads SVGAGI. The CDR3 length is 15 residues.

Sequencing was done on a sample of PBMCs or T cells enriched from blood (not recorded which). The TCR was taken from a woman aged 60-70 years who had recovered from COVID-19. This chain links TRBV6-5 with TRBJ1-1, with 10 bases matching TRBD1. CDR3 region: CASSYADRGSTEAFF. DNA of the CDR3: TGTGCCAGCAGTTACGCGGACAGGGGGAGCACTGAAGCTTTCTTT.